Below are 22 T cell receptor beta chains sequenced from a single sample in a study of blood T cells in healthy people across ages. Through a sample-barcoded 5' primer and a J-beta primer mix, a second PCR was run for about 7 to 12 cycles. TCRdb reanalysed the 5' RACE reads using MiXCR and keeps one entry per CDR3 protein. Of around 990,000 distinct CDR3 sequences in the sample, under 30% were seen once. These data are also associated with another study on T cells of mothers and their children.

Sequencing was done on a sample of blood. The source of these receptors is a girl aged 2-15 years in good health.

This chain uses TRBV12-3 or TRBV12-4 with TRBJ2-3; D possibly uses TRBD1 or TRBD2 (5 bases each). This CDR3 spans 15 amino acids. Trimming removed 8 bases from V and 2 bases from J, with 17 bases in between. CDR3 protein: CASFPPGRNTDTQYF. The CDR3, as DNA: TGTGCCAGCTTTCCTCCGGGACGGAACACAGATACGCAGTATTTT.

This clonotype came up a few times. This chain joins TRBV29-1 and TRBJ2-7; D gene ambiguous. Per the germline V gene, CDR1 is SQVTM and CDR2 is ANQGSEA. This CDR3 has 14 amino acids. V was pared by 0 bases and J by 1 base, with 10 bases between. This CDR3 is CSVEDTNNSYEQYF. The CDR3 nucleotides are TGCAGCGTTGAAGACACCAACAATTCCTACGAGCAGTACTTC.

This clonotype was observed a few times. The genes are TRBV20-1 and TRBJ1-2; 9 nucleotides line up with TRBD1. The CDR3 contains 13 residues. Germline loops: CDR1 DFQATT, CDR2 SNEGSKA (reference sequence). The V gene end was trimmed by 5 bases and the J gene end by 6 bases; junction bases not matched to a gene: 7. CDR3 sequence reads: CSAGGQGENGYTF. CDR3 DNA: TGCAGTGCTGGGGGACAGGGAGAAAATGGCTACACCTTC.

V usage is TRBV7-9 and J usage is TRBJ2-5, with D possibly being TRBD1 or TRBD2 (5 bases each). The ends were cut back, 4 bases at V and 2 bases at J, with 17 bases in the middle. There are 16 residues in the CDR3. CDR1 SEHNR and CDR2 FQNEAQ come from the germline V gene (reference sequence). Here the CDR3 reads CASSSGDPIPQETQYF. The CDR3, as DNA: TGTGCCAGCAGCTCCGGGGACCCTATACCTCAAGAGACCCAGTACTTC.

The CDR3 is CASSWGRSKHSPLHF. CDR3 DNA: TGTGCCAGCAGCTGGGGACGGTCGAAACATTCACCCCTCCACTTT. The genes are TRBV5-6 and TRBJ1-6; D may be TRBD1 (5 bases). Deletions cut 3 bases from V and 8 bases from J, with 15 bases between. Germline CDR1 and CDR2: SGHDT and YYEEEE. The CDR3 runs 15 residues. Complete variable domain (other parts from reference TRBV5-6 and TRBJ1-6): DAGVTQSPTHLIKTRGQQVTLRCSPKSGHDTVSWYQQALGQGPQFIFQYYEEEERQRGNFPDRFSGHQFPNYSSELNVNALLLGDSALYLCASSWGRSKHSPLHFGNGTRLTVT.

This clonotype turned up a few times. V gene TRBV29-1 combines with J gene TRBJ2-5; weak D call: TRBD1 (5 bases). This CDR3 has 13 amino acids. The germline CDR1 and CDR2 sequences are SQVTM and ANQGSEA. Trimming removed 2 bases at V and 2 bases at J, with 9 bases between. CDR3 bases: TGCAGCGTTGAAAGGCAGGGACAAGAGACCCAGTACTTC. Its protein is CSVERQGQETQYF.

Only a few counts were recorded for this clonotype. The chain uses TRBV5-1 and TRBJ1-4; 9 bases are a match to TRBD1. The V gene end was trimmed by 4 bases and the J gene end by 5 bases; junction bases not matched to a gene: 6. Per germline, CDR1 SGHRS and CDR2 YFSETQ. The CDR3 is 15 amino acids. The CDR3 coding sequence is TGCGCCAGCAGCATGGGGACAGGGACGAATGAAAAACTGTTTTTT. It yields the protein CASSMGTGTNEKLFF.

The V and J genes are TRBV5-1 and TRBJ1-1, with 8 bases identical to TRBD1. Germline CDR1 is SGHRS and CDR2 is YFSETQ. Trimming removed 4 bases from V and 6 bases from J; junction bases left unmatched: 23. The CDR3 consists of 19 residues. DNA for the CDR3: TGCGCCAGCAGCCCTGTAACCAGCCCGCACGACACAGGGGGACCTGAAGCTTTCTTT. The encoded protein is CASSPVTSPHDTGGPEAFF.

This clonotype was seen a handful of times. V and J are TRBV10-3 and TRBJ2-3; 8 nucleotides match TRBD2. V was pared by 3 bases and J by 3 bases, with 8 bases of the junction left unmatched. The CDR3 sequence is 16 residues long. CDR1 is ENHRY and CDR2 is SYGVKD in the germline V gene. CDR3 sequence reads: CAISDGAGVGTDTQYF. The CDR3 DNA reads as TGTGCCATCAGTGACGGAGCGGGAGTTGGGACAGATACGCAGTATTTT.

This CDR3 is CSASSEMGQETQYF. The CDR3 region has the DNA TGCAGTGCTTCCTCGGAGATGGGCCAAGAGACCCAGTACTTC. The chain combines TRBV20-1 with TRBJ2-5, with D hard to call. CDR1 is DFQATT and CDR2 is SNEGSKA in the germline V gene (reference sequence). The CDR3 length is 14 residues. Between the trimmed V and J ends, which lost 5 bases and 1 base, there was a span of 14 bases.

This clonotype has more than one count but fewer than ten. Mismatch with germline at one junction end may stem from a read error. This rearrangement joins TRBV20-1 to TRBJ2-3, with 8 nucleotides matching TRBD2. Germline CDR1 is DFQATT and CDR2 is SNEGSKA (reference sequence). The CDR3 totals 15 residues. For the CDR3, the DNA is TGCAGCGCTAGAGATTTTGAGACTAGCGTAGATACGCAGTATTTT. Residues: CSARDFETSVDTQYF.

This clonotype came up many times. V usage is TRBV7-2 and J usage is TRBJ2-2; TRBD2 matches at 8 bases. The CDR3 spans 17 residues. From germline, CDR1 is SGHTA and CDR2 FQGNSA. Trimming at V came to 7 bases and at J to 5 bases, leaving 15 bases not matched to a gene. This CDR3 reads CASTLRAGGLSTGELFF. CDR3 nucleotide sequence: TGTGCCAGCACCCTGAGGGCGGGGGGCCTGAGTACCGGGGAGCTGTTTTTT.

This clonotype occurred a few times. The chain couples TRBV29-1 to TRBJ2-5; maybe TRBD2 (6 bases). The J call is doubtful: the DNA matches TRBJ2-7 better. The CDR3 is made up of 13 amino acids. Germline CDR1 SQVTM, CDR2 ANQGSEA. The CDR3 is CSVAGSGSYEQYF. DNA of the CDR3: TGCAGCGTGGCGGGGAGCGGGTCCTACGAGCAGTACTTC.

V and J are TRBV20-1 and TRBJ1-4, with D perhaps matching TRBD1 (6 bases). Germline CDR1 DFQATT, CDR2 SNEGSKA (reference sequence). The CDR3 loop spans 17 amino acids. V was cut by 2 bases and J by 0 bases, with 16 bases left in between. In DNA, the CDR3 is TGCAGTGCTAGATCCCGGACAGCCGATGCAACTAATGAAAAACTGTTTTTT. Amino acid sequence: CSARSRTADATNEKLFF.

This clonotype was picked up a small number of times. The V call is TRBV7-9, the J call TRBJ1-5; the D is unclear. This CDR3 contains 12 residues. V was pared by 8 bases and J by 4 bases, with 9 bases between. CDR1 and CDR2 (germline): SEHNR, FQNEAQ (reference sequence). CDR3 nucleotides: TGTGCCAGCGCCAAAGAGAATCAGCCCCAGCATTTT. It is translated as CASAKENQPQHF.

The rearrangement links TRBV5-1 to TRBJ2-5, with 7 bases aligning to TRBD1. The tail of the sequence fits TRBJ2-7 better, so the J call may be wrong. Per the germline V gene, CDR1 is SGHRS and CDR2 is YFSETQ. This CDR3 spans 14 amino acids. The CDR3 sequence is CASSPGDSHYEQYF. The CDR3 DNA is TGCGCCAGCAGCCCAGGGGACAGCCACTACGAGCAGTACTTC.

In its sample, this clonotype was seen a few times. Relative to the germline gene, one junction end is altered; a read error may explain this. This chain links TRBV11-2 with TRBJ2-5; no definite D call. The CDR3 spans 16 residues. In germline, CDR1 is SGHAT, CDR2 FQNNGV. Here the CDR3 DNA reads TGTGCCAGCAGCTTAGTGGCCTCCCAGCCCCGCCTAGTGGAGTTCTTC. Protein sequence: CASSLVASQPRLVEFF. The whole variable domain, filled in from reference TRBV11-2 and TRBJ2-5, reads EAGVAQSPRYKIIEKRQSVAFWCNPISGHATLYWYQQILGQGPKLLIQFQNNGVVDDSQLPKDRFSAERLKGVDSTLKIQPAKLEDSAVYLCASSLVASQPRLVEFFGPGTRLLVL.

The rearrangement uses TRBV3-1 and TRBJ2-7; 8 bases fit TRBD2. CDR3 size: 16 residues. CDR1 and CDR2 from the germline V gene are LGHDT and YNNKEL (reference sequence). The V and J ends lost 1 base and 1 base, in that order; junction bases with no gene match: 6. CDR3 loop: CASSQGHSGVSYEQYF. The CDR3, as DNA: TGTGCCAGCAGCCAAGGACATAGCGGGGTGTCCTACGAGCAGTACTTC.

This clonotype was seen a few times. The rearrangement links TRBV3-1 to TRBJ2-1; D perhaps matches TRBD2 (5 bases). Germline CDR1 is LGHDT and CDR2 is YNNKEL (reference sequence). This CDR3 comprises 16 residues. With 1 base removed from V and 2 bases from J, the gap between germline ends came to 12 bases. The CDR3 nucleotides read TGTGCCAGCAGCCAAGGCCCAAGCGGAGCCTACAATGAGCAGTTCTTC. Translated: CASSQGPSGAYNEQFF.

This clonotype was seen more than once but under ten times. J is TRBJ2-1 and V is TRBV5-4; D unclear. The CDR3 is made up of 12 amino acids. With 4 bases removed from V and 3 bases from J, the gap between germline ends came to 5 bases. Looked up from germline, CDR1 is SGHNT and CDR2 is YYREEE (reference sequence). The CDR3 coding sequence is TGTGCCAGCAGCACCTACTACAATGAGCAGTTCTTC. This codes for CASSTYYNEQFF.

Worth noting for this clonotype: Its ends do not fully match the called genes, so a read error is possible. The chain carries TRBV29-1 and TRBJ2-7; TRBD1 aligns across 9 bases. Germline values: CDR1 SQVTM, CDR2 ANQGSEA. The CDR3 has 12 residues. CDR3 in amino acids: CSARQGDYEQHF. The CDR3 nucleotides are TGCAGCGCAAGACAGGGGGACTACGAGCAGCACTTC.

This chain links TRBV12-3 or TRBV12-4 with TRBJ2-5, with D perhaps assigned TRBD1 or TRBD2 (5 bases each). The DNA end favors TRBJ2-1, so the J call may be wrong. The CDR3 contains 14 residues. The CDR3 sequence is CASSPEGTDNEQFF. The CDR3 DNA reads as TGTGCCAGCAGTCCAGAAGGGACGGACAATGAGCAGTTCTTC.